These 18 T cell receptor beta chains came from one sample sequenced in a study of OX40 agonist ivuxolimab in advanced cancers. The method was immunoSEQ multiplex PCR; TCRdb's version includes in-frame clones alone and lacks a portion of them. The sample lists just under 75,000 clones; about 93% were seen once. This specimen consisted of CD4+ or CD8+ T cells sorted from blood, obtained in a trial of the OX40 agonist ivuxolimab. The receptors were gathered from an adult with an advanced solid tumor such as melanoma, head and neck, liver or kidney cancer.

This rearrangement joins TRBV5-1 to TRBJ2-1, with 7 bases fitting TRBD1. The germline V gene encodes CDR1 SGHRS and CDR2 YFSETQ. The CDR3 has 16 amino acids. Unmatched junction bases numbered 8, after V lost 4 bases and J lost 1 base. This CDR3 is CASSQDQGDSYNEQFF. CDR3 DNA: TGCGCCAGCAGCCAGGATCAGGGGGATTCCTACAATGAGCAGTTCTTC.

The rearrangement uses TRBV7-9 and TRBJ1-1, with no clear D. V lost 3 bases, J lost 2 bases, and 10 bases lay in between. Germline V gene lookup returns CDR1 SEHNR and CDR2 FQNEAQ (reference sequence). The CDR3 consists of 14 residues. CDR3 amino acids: CASSFQDVNTEAFF. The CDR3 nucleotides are TGTGCCAGCAGCTTTCAGGACGTAAACACTGAAGCTTTCTTT.

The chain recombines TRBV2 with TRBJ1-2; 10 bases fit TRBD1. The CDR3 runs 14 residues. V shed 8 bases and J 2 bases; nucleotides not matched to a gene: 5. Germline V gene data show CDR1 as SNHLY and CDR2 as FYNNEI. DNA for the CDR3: TGTGCCAGCGCCCGGGACAGGGGAAACTATGGCTACACCTTC. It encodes CASARDRGNYGYTF. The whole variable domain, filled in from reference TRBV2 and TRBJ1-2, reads EPEVTQTPSHQVTQMGQEVILRCVPISNHLYFYWYRQILGQKVEFLVSFYNNEISEKSEIFDDQFSVERPDGSNFTLKIRSTKLEDSAMYFCASARDRGNYGYTFGSGTRLTVV.

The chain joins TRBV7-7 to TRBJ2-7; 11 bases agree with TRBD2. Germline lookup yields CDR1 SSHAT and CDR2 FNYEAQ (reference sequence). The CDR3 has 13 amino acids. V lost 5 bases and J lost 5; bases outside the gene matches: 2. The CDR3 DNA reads TGTGCCAGCAGCCAGGGACTAGCGGACGAGCAGTACTTC. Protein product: CASSQGLADEQYF. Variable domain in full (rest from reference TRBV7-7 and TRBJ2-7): GAGVSQSPRYKVTKRGQDVTLRCDPISSHATLYWYQQALGQGPEFLTYFNYEAQPDKSGLPSDRFSAERPEGSISTLTIQRTEQRDSAMYRCASSQGLADEQYFGPGTRLTVT.

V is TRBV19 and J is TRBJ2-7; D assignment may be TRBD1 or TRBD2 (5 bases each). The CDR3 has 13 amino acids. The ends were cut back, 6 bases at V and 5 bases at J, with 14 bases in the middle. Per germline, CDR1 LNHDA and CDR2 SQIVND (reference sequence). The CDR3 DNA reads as TGTGCCAGTAGGGGGCAAGCGGCTCACGAGCAGTACTTC. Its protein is CASRGQAAHEQYF.

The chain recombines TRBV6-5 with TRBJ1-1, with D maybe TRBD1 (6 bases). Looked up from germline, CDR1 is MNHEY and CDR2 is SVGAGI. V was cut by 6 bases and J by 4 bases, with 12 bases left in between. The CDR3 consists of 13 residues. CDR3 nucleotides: TGTGCCAGCAGCCGAGACAGGACCACTGAAGCTTTCTTT. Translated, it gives CASSRDRTTEAFF.

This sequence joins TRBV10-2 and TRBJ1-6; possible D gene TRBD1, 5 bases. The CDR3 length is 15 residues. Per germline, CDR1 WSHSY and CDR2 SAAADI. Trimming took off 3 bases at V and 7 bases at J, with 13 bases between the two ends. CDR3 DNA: TGCGCCAGCAGTGAATGGCAGGGTGGGAATTCACCCCTCCACTTT. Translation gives CASSEWQGGNSPLHF.

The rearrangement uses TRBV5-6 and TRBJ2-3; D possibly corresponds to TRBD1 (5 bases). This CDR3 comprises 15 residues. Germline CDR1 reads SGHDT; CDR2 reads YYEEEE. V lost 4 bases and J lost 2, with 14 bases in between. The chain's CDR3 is CASSPMLQDTDTQYF. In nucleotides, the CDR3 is TGTGCCAGCAGCCCGATGCTACAGGACACAGATACGCAGTATTTT.

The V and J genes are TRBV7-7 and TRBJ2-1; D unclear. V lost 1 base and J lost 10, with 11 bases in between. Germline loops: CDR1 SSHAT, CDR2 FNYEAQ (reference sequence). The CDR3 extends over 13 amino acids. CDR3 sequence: CASSLGAYSEQFF. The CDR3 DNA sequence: TGTGCCAGCAGCTTAGGAGCATATTCCGAGCAGTTCTTC.

CDR3 in DNA: TGTGCCAGTAGTATAGCCAGGGGCTCCTATGGCTACACCTTC. Amino acids: CASSIARGSYGYTF. The chain couples TRBV19 to TRBJ1-2; the D gene is possibly TRBD1 (6 bases). V was shortened by 1 base and J by 4 bases, with 10 bases between the two germline ends. Germline V CDR1 and CDR2: LNHDA, SQIVND (reference sequence). The CDR3 is made up of 14 amino acids.

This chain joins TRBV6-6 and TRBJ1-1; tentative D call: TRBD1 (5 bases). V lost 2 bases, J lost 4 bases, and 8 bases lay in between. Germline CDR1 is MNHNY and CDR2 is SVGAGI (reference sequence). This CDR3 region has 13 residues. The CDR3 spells CASSYQGVTEAFF. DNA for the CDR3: TGTGCCAGCAGTTACCAGGGTGTCACTGAAGCTTTCTTT.

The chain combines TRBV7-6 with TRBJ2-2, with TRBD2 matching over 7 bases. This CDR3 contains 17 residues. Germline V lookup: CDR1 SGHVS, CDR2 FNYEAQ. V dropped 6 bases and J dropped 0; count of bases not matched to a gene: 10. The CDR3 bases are TGTGCCAGCAGTAGGTTTGCTAGCGGCGCGAACACCGGGGAGCTGTTTTTT. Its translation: CASSRFASGANTGELFF.

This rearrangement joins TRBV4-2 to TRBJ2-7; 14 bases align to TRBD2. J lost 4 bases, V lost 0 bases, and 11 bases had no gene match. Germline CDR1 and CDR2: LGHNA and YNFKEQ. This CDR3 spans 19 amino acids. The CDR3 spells CASSQDMALGLAGVYEQYF. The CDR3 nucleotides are TGTGCCAGCAGCCAAGATATGGCTTTGGGACTAGCGGGAGTGTACGAGCAGTACTTC.

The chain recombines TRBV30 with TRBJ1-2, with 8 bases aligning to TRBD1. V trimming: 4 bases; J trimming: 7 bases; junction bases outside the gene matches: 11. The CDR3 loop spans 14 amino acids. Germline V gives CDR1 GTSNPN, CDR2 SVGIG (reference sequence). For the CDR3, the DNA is TGTGCCTGGAATCTAAGGCAGGGGGCTTCTGGCTACACCTTC. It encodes CAWNLRQGASGYTF.

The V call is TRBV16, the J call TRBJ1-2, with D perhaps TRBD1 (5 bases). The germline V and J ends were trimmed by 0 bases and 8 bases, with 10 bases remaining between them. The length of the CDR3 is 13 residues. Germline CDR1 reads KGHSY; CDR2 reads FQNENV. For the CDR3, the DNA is TGTGCCAGCAGCCAATCAGGGGAAAGGGGCTACACCTTC. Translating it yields CASSQSGERGYTF.

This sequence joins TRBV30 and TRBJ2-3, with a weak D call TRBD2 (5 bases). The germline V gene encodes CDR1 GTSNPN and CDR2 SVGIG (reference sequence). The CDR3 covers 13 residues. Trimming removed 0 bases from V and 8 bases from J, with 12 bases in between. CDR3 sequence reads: CAWSVPSSGTQYF. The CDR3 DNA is TGTGCCTGGAGTGTTCCTAGCTCAGGTACGCAGTATTTT.

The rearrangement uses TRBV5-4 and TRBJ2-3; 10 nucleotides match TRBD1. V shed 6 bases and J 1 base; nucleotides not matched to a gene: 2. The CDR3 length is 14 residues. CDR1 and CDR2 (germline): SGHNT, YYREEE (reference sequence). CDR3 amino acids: CASTGTGGTDTQYF. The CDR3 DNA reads TGTGCCAGCACTGGGACAGGGGGCACAGATACGCAGTATTTT.

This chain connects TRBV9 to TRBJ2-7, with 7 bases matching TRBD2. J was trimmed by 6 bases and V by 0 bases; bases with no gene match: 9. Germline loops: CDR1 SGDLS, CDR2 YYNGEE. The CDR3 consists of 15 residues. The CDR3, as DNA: TGTGCCAGCAGCGTAGGGGCGGGAGATTTACGCGAGCAGTACTTC. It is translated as CASSVGAGDLREQYF.